Listed here are 2 T cell receptor beta chains from one sample, sequenced in a study of beta chain features in type 1 diabetes. Findings of the study overall: TCRB CDR3 length was moderately but significantly reduced in all four CD4+ subsets of Type 1 diabetes patients.

These TCRs are of unknown antigen specificity. What was sequenced were expressed TCRB transcripts, since all of the isolated RNA had been reverse transcribed. Sequenced by immunoSEQ multiplex PCR; TCRdb stores in-frame clones only, minus some. Of under 55,000 clones in the sample, under 45% are singletons; the top ten hold over 1.1%. Sequencing was done on a sample of Tregs from blood. The receptors were sampled from a man aged 30 to 39 with type 1 diabetes.

The CDR3 region is CASSPGEGTGRGNEQFF. CDR3 nucleotides: TGCGCCAGCAGCCCCGGGGAGGGGACAGGGAGGGGTAATGAGCAGTTCTTC. This sequence joins TRBV5-1 and TRBJ2-1; 9 bases are a match to TRBD1. Trimming took 4 bases from V and 7 from J; bases not matched to a gene: 15. CDR3 size: 17 residues. Germline CDR1 reads SGHRS; CDR2 reads YFSETQ.

The V call is TRBV5-1, the J call TRBJ1-1; no clear D gene. The CDR3 length is 14 residues. Trimming stripped 2 bases from V and 1 base from J, with 9 bases between. From germline, CDR1 is SGHRS and CDR2 YFSETQ. CDR3 nucleotide sequence: TGCGCCAGCAGCTTAGCCAGACAGAACACTGAAGCTTTCTTT. Its translation is CASSLARQNTEAFF.